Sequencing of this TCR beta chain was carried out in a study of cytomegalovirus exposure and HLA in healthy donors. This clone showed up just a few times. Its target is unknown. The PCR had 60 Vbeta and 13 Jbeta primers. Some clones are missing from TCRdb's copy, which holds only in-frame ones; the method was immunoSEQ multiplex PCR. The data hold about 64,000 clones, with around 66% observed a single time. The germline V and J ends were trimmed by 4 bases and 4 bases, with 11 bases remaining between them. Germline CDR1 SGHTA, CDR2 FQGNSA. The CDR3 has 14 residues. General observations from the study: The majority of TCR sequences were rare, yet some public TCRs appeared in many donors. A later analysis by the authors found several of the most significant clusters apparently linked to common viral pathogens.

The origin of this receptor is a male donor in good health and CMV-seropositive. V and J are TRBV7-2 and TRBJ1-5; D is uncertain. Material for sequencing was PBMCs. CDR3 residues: CASSSEGGNQPQHF. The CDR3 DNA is TGTGCCAGCAGCTCCGAGGGAGGGAATCAGCCCCAGCATTTT.